These T cell receptor beta chains were read from a single sample in a study of a mutant IDH1 vaccine in newly diagnosed glioma. No antigens are known for them. Sequencing used immunoSEQ multiplex PCR; TCRdb keeps in-frame clones, though not all of them. This sample carries some 60,000 clones, 86% of them seen once, and the ten largest clones take about 1.6%. The material was PBMCs, obtained from a glioma patient whose treatment included an IDH1 peptide vaccine. The receptors shown here come from a man aged 40-50 years with glioma. CDR3s include the opening cysteine and the closing phenylalanine or tryptophan. A D gene is named only where the DNA matches it firmly. A clone size is listed for some rows: how often the clone was seen (once, few, many), or a class if it is expanded.

cdr3_aa: CASKPSGWTGELFF; cdr3_nt: TGTGCCAGCAAACCTAGCGGATGGACCGGGGAGCTGTTTTTT; d_call: TRBD2; v_call: TRBV2; clone_size: few; j_call: TRBJ2-2
cdr3_aa: CASVDSLQGTQYF; cdr3_nt: TGTGCCAGCGTGGACAGTCTCCAGGGGACCCAGTACTTC; d_call: .; v_call: TRBV6-1; clone_size: .; j_call: TRBJ2-5
cdr3_aa: CASSSTSGVTGELFF; cdr3_nt: TGCGCCAGCAGCTCGACTTCTGGGGTCACCGGGGAGCTGTTTTTT; d_call: .; v_call: TRBV5-1; clone_size: once; j_call: TRBJ2-2
cdr3_aa: CASSVEDRGTEQYF; cdr3_nt: TGTGCCAGCAGCGTAGAGGACAGGGGTACCGAGCAGTACTTC; d_call: TRBD1; v_call: TRBV9; clone_size: .; j_call: TRBJ2-7
cdr3_aa: CASSASTDTQYF; cdr3_nt: TGTGCCAGCTCGGCTAGCACAGATACGCAGTATTTT; d_call: .; v_call: TRBV5-4; clone_size: .; j_call: TRBJ2-3
cdr3_aa: CASSQVLTAYEQYF; cdr3_nt: TGTGCCAGCAGCCAAGTGCTCACCGCTTACGAGCAGTACTTC; d_call: .; v_call: TRBV14; clone_size: .; j_call: TRBJ2-7
cdr3_aa: CASRIQGTYEQYF; cdr3_nt: TGTGCCAGCAGGATACAGGGAACCTACGAGCAGTACTTC; d_call: .; v_call: TRBV6-1; clone_size: .; j_call: TRBJ2-7
cdr3_aa: CASSGGLAGVPGYEQYF; cdr3_nt: TGCGCCAGCAGCGGGGGACTAGCGGGAGTCCCTGGCTACGAGCAGTACTTC; d_call: TRBD2; v_call: TRBV5-1; clone_size: .; j_call: TRBJ2-7
cdr3_aa: CASSGGGSYQETQYF; cdr3_nt: TGTGCCAGCAGTGGGGGGGGTTCATACCAAGAGACCCAGTACTTC; d_call: TRBD2; v_call: TRBV25-1; clone_size: .; j_call: TRBJ2-5
cdr3_aa: CASSASTGDEQYF; cdr3_nt: TGTGCCAGCAGCGCCTCCACAGGGGACGAGCAGTACTTC; d_call: TRBD1; v_call: TRBV9; clone_size: .; j_call: TRBJ2-7
cdr3_aa: CASSATSGSWEQYF; cdr3_nt: TGCGCCAGCAGTGCGACTAGCGGGAGCTGGGAGCAGTACTTC; d_call: TRBD2; v_call: TRBV5-1; clone_size: .; j_call: TRBJ2-7
cdr3_aa: CASSWTVHQPQHF; cdr3_nt: TGTGCCAGTAGTTGGACGGTCCACCAGCCCCAGCATTTT; d_call: .; v_call: TRBV19; clone_size: .; j_call: TRBJ1-5
cdr3_aa: CAIGRQGHYEQYF; cdr3_nt: TGTGCCATCGGTCGGCAGGGCCACTACGAGCAGTACTTC; d_call: .; v_call: TRBV10-3; clone_size: .; j_call: TRBJ2-7
cdr3_aa: CASSPGTVYEQYF; cdr3_nt: TGTGCCAGTAGTCCCGGGACAGTCTACGAGCAGTACTTC; d_call: TRBD1; v_call: TRBV19; clone_size: .; j_call: TRBJ2-7
cdr3_aa: CASSLGGSPNEQFF; cdr3_nt: TGTGCCAGCAGCTTAGGCGGGAGCCCCAATGAGCAGTTCTTC; d_call: TRBD2; v_call: TRBV7-2; clone_size: .; j_call: TRBJ2-1
cdr3_aa: CASRSDHWETQYF; cdr3_nt: TGTGCCAGTCGTTCGGACCACTGGGAGACCCAGTACTTC; d_call: .; v_call: TRBV5-4; clone_size: few; j_call: TRBJ2-5
cdr3_aa: CASSQDSDLGLFSGNTIYF; cdr3_nt: TGTGCCAGCAGCCAAGATTCTGACCTGGGACTGTTCTCTGGAAACACCATATATTTT; d_call: .; v_call: TRBV4-2; clone_size: .; j_call: TRBJ1-3
cdr3_aa: CASSTSGTPDTQYF; cdr3_nt: TGTGCCAGTAGTACTAGCGGGACACCAGATACGCAGTATTTT; d_call: TRBD2; v_call: TRBV19; clone_size: .; j_call: TRBJ2-3
cdr3_aa: CSVGGASNGYTF; cdr3_nt: TGCAGCGTTGGGGGGGCGTCCAACGGCTACACCTTC; d_call: .; v_call: TRBV29-1; clone_size: .; j_call: TRBJ1-2